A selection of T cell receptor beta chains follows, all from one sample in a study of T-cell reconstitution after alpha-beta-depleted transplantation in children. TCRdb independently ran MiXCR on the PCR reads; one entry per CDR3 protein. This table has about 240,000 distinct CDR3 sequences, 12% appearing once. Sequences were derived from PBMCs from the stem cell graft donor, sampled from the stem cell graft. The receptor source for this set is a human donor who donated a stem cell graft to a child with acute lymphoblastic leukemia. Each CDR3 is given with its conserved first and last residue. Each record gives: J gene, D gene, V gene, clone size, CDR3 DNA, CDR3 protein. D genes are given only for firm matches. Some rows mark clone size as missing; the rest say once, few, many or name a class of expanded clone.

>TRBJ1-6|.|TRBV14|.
TGTGCCAGCAGCCAAGATCATCAGGGGATTGAGGATTCACCCCTCCACTTT
CASSQDHQGIEDSPLHF
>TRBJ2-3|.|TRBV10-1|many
TGCGCCAGCACCCAAGGGAATACGCAGTATTTT
CASTQGNTQYF
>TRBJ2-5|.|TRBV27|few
TGTGCCAGCAGTTTACGGGGGGCGCACGTTAAAGAGACCCAGTACTTC
CASSLRGAHVKETQYF
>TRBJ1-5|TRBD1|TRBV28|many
TGTGCCAGCATTCCTGGGACAGAACTCAATCAGCCCCAGCATTTT
CASIPGTELNQPQHF
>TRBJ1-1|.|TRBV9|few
TGTGCCAGCAGCCCAACCGGGACGGCGAACACTGAAGCTTTCTTT
CASSPTGTANTEAFF
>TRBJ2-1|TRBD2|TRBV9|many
TGTGCCAGCAGCGTAGCCTGGCTAGCGGGGGACGATGAGCAGTTCTTC
CASSVAWLAGDDEQFF
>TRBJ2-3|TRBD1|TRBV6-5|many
TGTGCCAGCAGTTACGCCCAGGGGGCCCCAGATACGCAGTATTTT
CASSYAQGAPDTQYF
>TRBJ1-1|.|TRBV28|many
TGTGCCAGCGTGAGGGGACGGACGAACACTGAAGCTTTCTTT
CASVRGRTNTEAFF
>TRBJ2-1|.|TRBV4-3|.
TGCGCCAGCAGCCAAGATCCACGCCTTTACAATGAGCAGTTCTTC
CASSQDPRLYNEQFF
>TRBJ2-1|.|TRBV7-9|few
TGTGCCAGCAGCTACGGACCTTACAATGAGCAGTTCTTC
CASSYGPYNEQFF
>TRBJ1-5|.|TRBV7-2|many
TGTGCCAGCAGCTTAGTAGCAGGGGGCAATCAGCCCCAGCATTTT
CASSLVAGGNQPQHF
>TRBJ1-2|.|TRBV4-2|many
TGTGCCAGCAGCCAAGATTTGCCCGGGACCGGTTATGGCTACACCTTC
CASSQDLPGTGYGYTF
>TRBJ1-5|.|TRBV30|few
TGTGCCTGGAGTCGGGGCAATCAGCCCCAGCATTTT
CAWSRGNQPQHF
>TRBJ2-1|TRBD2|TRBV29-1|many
TGCAGCGTTGCCCTCTCGAGCGGGAGGGCCCAGGAGCAGTTCTTC
CSVALSSGRAQEQFF
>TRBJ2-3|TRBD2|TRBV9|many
TGTGCCAGCAGCTCCGGGGGGGCGCGAGGAACAGATACGCAGTATTTT
CASSSGGARGTDTQYF
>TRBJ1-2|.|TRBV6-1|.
TGTGCCAGCAACTTTATCTACTATGGCTACACCTTC
CASNFIYYGYTF
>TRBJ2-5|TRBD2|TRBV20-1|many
TGCAGTGCTGAGGTTCCCGGGACTAGCGGGGAAGAGACCCAGTACTTC
CSAEVPGTSGEETQYF
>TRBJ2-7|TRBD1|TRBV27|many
TGTGCCAGCAGTTTATCGACGGTCGGGACAGGAGGCTACGAGCAGTACTTC
CASSLSTVGTGGYEQYF
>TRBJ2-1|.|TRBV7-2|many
TGTGCCAGCAGCCCTAGGTTGGTGGGAGCCCCTCGATATGAGCAGTTCTTC
CASSPRLVGAPRYEQFF
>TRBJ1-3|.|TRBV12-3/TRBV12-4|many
TGTGCCAGCAGTTTTTACGGGGACACCATATATTTT
CASSFYGDTIYF
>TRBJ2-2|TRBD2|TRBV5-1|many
TGCGCCAGCAGCTCAGGACTAGCGGGAGGTTCGAACACCGGGGAGCTGTTTTTT
CASSSGLAGGSNTGELFF
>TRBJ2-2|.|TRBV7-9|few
TGTGCCAGCAGCCACGGACGAGCCGCGAACACCGGGGAGCTGTTTTTT
CASSHGRAANTGELFF
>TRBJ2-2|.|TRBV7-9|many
TGTGCCAGCAGCTCCCCCCATGCAGGCACCGGGGAGCTGTTTTTT
CASSSPHAGTGELFF
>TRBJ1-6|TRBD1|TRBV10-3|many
TGTGCCATCAGGGAGGGACAGAGCTCCTATAATTCACCCCTCCACTTT
CAIREGQSSYNSPLHF
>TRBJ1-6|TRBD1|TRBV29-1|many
TGCAGCGTAAGACAGGGGAGGGATTCACCCCTCCACTTT
CSVRQGRDSPLHF
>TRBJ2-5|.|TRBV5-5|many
TGTGCCAGCAGCCGGGGCAGGGACCAAGAGACCCAGTACTTC
CASSRGRDQETQYF
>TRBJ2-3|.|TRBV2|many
TGTGCCAGCAGTGGGGAGGGGACAGTACAGTATTTT
CASSGEGTVQYF
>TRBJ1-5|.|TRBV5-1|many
TGCGCCAGCAGCTTTCGCGGGGGGAGCAATCAGCCCCAGCATTTT
CASSFRGGSNQPQHF
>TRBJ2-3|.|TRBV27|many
TGTGCCAGCAGCCGGGGACGGTACACAGATACGCAGTATTTT
CASSRGRYTDTQYF
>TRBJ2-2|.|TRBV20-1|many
TGCAGTGCTAGCGCCAGGGACGCCGGGGAGCTGTTTTTT
CSASARDAGELFF
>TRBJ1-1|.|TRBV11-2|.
TGTGCCAGCAGCTCCCGACCTCGGAACACTGAAGCTTTCTTT
CASSSRPRNTEAFF
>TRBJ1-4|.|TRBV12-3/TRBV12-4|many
TGTGCCAGCAGCCCCAATGAAAAACTGTTTTTT
CASSPNEKLFF
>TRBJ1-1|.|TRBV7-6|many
TGTGCCAGCAGCTTCTTGACCGGAGGGGTGAACACTGAAGCTTTCTTT
CASSFLTGGVNTEAFF
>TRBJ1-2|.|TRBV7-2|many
TGTGCCCCACTAGATGGGGGTGGCTACACCTTC
CAPLDGGGYTF
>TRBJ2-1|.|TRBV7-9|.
TGTGCCAGCACTTTGGGGTCCTCGTACAATGAGCAGTTCTTC
CASTLGSSYNEQFF
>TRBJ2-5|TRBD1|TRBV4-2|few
TGTGCCAGCAGCCAAGGTACAGGGGTCGGGGAGACCCAGTACTTC
CASSQGTGVGETQYF
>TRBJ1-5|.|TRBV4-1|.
TGCGCCAGCAGCCAAGAAGACCGAGACAATCAGCCCCAGCATTTT
CASSQEDRDNQPQHF
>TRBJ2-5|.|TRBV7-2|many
TGTGCCAGCAGCTTTATTCCCCCAGGGTTGGGGGAGACCCAGTACTTC
CASSFIPPGLGETQYF
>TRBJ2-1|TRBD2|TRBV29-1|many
TGCAGCGTTAGGGGACTAGCGGGAGGGACGGGGAGTGAGCAGTTCTTC
CSVRGLAGGTGSEQFF
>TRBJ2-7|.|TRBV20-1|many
TGCAGTGCTAGAGATGTCATGAAGGCCTCCTACGAGCAGTACTTC
CSARDVMKASYEQYF
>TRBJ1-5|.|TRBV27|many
TGTGCCAGCAGTTTCCCAAATCAGCCCCAGCATTTT
CASSFPNQPQHF
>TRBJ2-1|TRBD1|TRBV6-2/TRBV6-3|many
TGTGCCAGCAGTTACCTTGGGACAGGGGCAGGTGAGCAGTTCTTC
CASSYLGTGAGEQFF
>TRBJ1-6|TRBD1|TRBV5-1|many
TGCGCCAGCAGCTTGGTTGACAGGGGTAATTCACCCCTCCACTTT
CASSLVDRGNSPLHF
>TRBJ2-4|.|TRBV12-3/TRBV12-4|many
TGTGCCAGCAAGATAGGGGCAGGGGAAAACATTCAGTACTTC
CASKIGAGENIQYF
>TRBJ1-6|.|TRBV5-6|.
TGTGCCAGCGACACCGGGACCTCGGGATCACCCCTCCACTTT
CASDTGTSGSPLHF
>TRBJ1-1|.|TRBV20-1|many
TGCAGTGCTAGAGAGACAGGAGGACAGATTGTAGGGGCTTTCTTT
CSARETGGQIVGAFF
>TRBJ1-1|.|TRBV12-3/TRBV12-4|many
TGTGCCAGCCAACCCCAGGCGACGAACACTGAAGCTTTCTTT
CASQPQATNTEAFF
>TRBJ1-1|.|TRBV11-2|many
TGTGCCAGCAGCCCTTCAACTGAAGCTTTCTTT
CASSPSTEAFF
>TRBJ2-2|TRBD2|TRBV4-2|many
TGTGCCAGCAGCCAAGATATCCCGGGGGGCACCGGGGAGCTGTTTTTT
CASSQDIPGGTGELFF
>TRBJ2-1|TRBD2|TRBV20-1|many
TGCAGTGCTAGACTTCCCGCCGGGACTAGCGGGAGTTCAGGTGCCAATGAGCAGTTCTTC
CSARLPAGTSGSSGANEQFF
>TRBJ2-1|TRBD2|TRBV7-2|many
TGTGCCAGCAGGGGGACTAGCGGGAGTAATGAGCAGTTCTTC
CASRGTSGSNEQFF
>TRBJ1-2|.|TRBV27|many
TGTGCCAGCAGCTCACCCGGGGCCGTATATGGCTACACCTTC
CASSSPGAVYGYTF
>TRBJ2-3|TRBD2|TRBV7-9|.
TGTGCCAGCGTCAGCGGGAGGGATCCAGATACGCAGTATTTT
CASVSGRDPDTQYF